This is a list of T cell receptor beta chains from one sample in a study of T cells in Graves' hyperthyroidism and ophthalmopathy. TCRdb processed the multiplex PCR reads anew with MiXCR; each CDR3 protein has one entry. The sample includes 250,000 to 350,000 distinct CDR3 sequences, about 18% of them seen just once. The sample was blood. These receptors all come from a woman aged 55-75 years with Graves' ophthalmopathy. Each CDR3 is given with its conserved first and last residue. The D gene is left open where the match is weak. Only some rows state a clone size, as once, few, many or a class for expanded clones.

CDR3	DNA	V	J	size	D
CASSFSYEQYF	TGTGCCAGCAGTTTTAGCTACGAGCAGTACTTC	TRBV12-3/TRBV12-4	TRBJ2-7	few	.
CAISGTGGLDQPQHF	TGTGCCATCAGTGGGACAGGGGGCTTGGATCAGCCCCAGCATTTT	TRBV10-3	TRBJ1-5	.	TRBD1
CASSPLGGTQYF	TGTGCCAGCAGCCCCCTTGGCGGTACGCAGTATTTT	TRBV7-2	TRBJ2-3	.	.
CASSYGPYEQYF	TGTGCCAGCAGTTACGGGCCCTACGAGCAGTACTTC	TRBV6-1	TRBJ2-7	many	.
CASSSEGTLYYGYTF	TGCGCCAGCAGCTCGGAGGGAACCCTTTACTATGGCTACACCTTC	TRBV5-1	TRBJ1-2	few	.
CASSEQGGNTEAFF	TGTGCCAGCAGTGAACAGGGAGGGAACACTGAAGCTTTCTTT	TRBV2	TRBJ1-1	many	.
CSVESGIREKLFF	TGCAGCGTTGAGTCTGGGATACGTGAAAAACTGTTTTTT	TRBV29-1	TRBJ1-4	many	.
CASSYEVISGNTIYF	TGTGCCAGCAGCTACGAGGTCATCTCTGGAAACACCATATATTTT	TRBV6-1	TRBJ1-3	.	.
CASSSGGYTGELFF	TGTGCCAGCAGCTCAGGGGGGTACACCGGGGAGCTGTTTTTT	TRBV11-2	TRBJ2-2	many	.
CASARARGSGELFF	TGTGCCAGCGCCCGGGCCCGTGGAAGCGGGGAGCTGTTTTTT	TRBV7-2	TRBJ2-2	many	.
CASSPPGQVLQTQYF	TGTGCCAGCAGCCCGCCGGGACAGGTCTTGCAGACCCAGTACTTC	TRBV11-2	TRBJ2-5	.	TRBD1
CASSLEALYYEQYF	TGCGCCAGCAGCTTGGAGGCTCTATACTACGAGCAGTACTTC	TRBV5-1	TRBJ2-7	.	.
CASRPTRNSITDTQYF	TGTGCCAGCAGACCCACCAGGAACAGCATCACAGATACGCAGTATTTT	TRBV11-2	TRBJ2-3	many	.
CASSQVYSSGGSTEAFF	TGCGCCAGCAGCCAAGTATATAGCTCAGGGGGATCCACTGAAGCTTTCTTT	TRBV4-3	TRBJ1-1	.	TRBD1
CASRPWEREQGEQYF	TGTGCCAGCAGACCGTGGGAGCGGGAACAAGGGGAGCAGTACTTC	TRBV7-2	TRBJ2-7	many	TRBD2
CASSPGRTENEKLFF	TGTGCCAGCAGCCCAGGGAGAACCGAAAATGAAAAACTGTTTTTT	TRBV7-9	TRBJ1-4	many	.
CSAGTSGSLTSSYEQYF	TGCAGTGCGGGGACTAGCGGGAGTTTAACTAGCTCCTACGAGCAGTACTTC	TRBV20-1	TRBJ2-7	many	TRBD2
CSASPAGYALEQYF	TGCAGTGCTAGTCCGGCAGGATACGCTCTGGAGCAGTACTTC	TRBV20-1	TRBJ2-7	.	.
CASSLVWASYNEQFF	TGTGCCAGCAGCTTAGTATGGGCCTCCTACAATGAGCAGTTCTTC	TRBV7-2	TRBJ2-1	many	.
CASSGGSTEAFF	TGTGCCAGCAGCGGTGGGAGCACTGAAGCTTTCTTT	TRBV11-3	TRBJ1-1	many	.
CASSPEEISGNTIYF	TGCGCCAGCAGCCCGGAAGAGATCTCTGGAAACACCATATATTTT	TRBV4-3	TRBJ1-3	.	.
CAQARGTSSHEQYF	TGTGCCCAGGCCCGTGGGACTAGCAGCCACGAGCAGTACTTC	TRBV27	TRBJ2-7	.	TRBD2
CASSLGTGNIGELFF	TGTGCCAGCAGTTTAGGGACAGGAAACATCGGGGAGCTGTTTTTT	TRBV27	TRBJ2-2	many	TRBD1
CASSPWDSNEKLFF	TGTGCCAGCTCACCCTGGGACTCTAATGAAAAACTGTTTTTT	TRBV18	TRBJ1-4	many	.
CASSYTGTGAYEQYF	TGTGCCAGCAGTTACACCGGGACAGGGGCCTACGAGCAGTACTTC	TRBV6-6	TRBJ2-7	many	TRBD1
CASRDQGNTIYF	TGTGCCAGCAGGGATCAAGGAAACACCATATATTTT	TRBV28	TRBJ1-3	few	.
CSARQGVTYNEQFF	TGCAGTGCTAGGCAGGGTGTCACCTACAATGAGCAGTTCTTC	TRBV20-1	TRBJ2-1	many	.
CSARGRWGNSGNTIYF	TGCAGTGCTAGAGGTCGATGGGGCAACTCTGGAAACACCATATATTTT	TRBV20-1	TRBJ1-3	few	.
CASSLESSGVNTQYF	TGTGCCAGCAGCTTAGAGTCTAGCGGGGTAAATACGCAGTATTTT	TRBV11-2	TRBJ2-3	.	TRBD2
CASSPRTSGRGGELFF	TGTGCCAGCAGCCCTCGGACTAGCGGCAGGGGCGGGGAGCTGTTTTTT	TRBV6-2/TRBV6-3	TRBJ2-2	many	TRBD2
CASTLGDGYTEAFF	TGTGCCAGCACCCTCGGGGACGGATACACTGAAGCTTTCTTT	TRBV12-3/TRBV12-4	TRBJ1-1	.	.
CASSVDTDNPYGYTF	TGTGCCAGCAGCGTAGACACGGATAACCCTTATGGCTACACCTTC	TRBV9	TRBJ1-2	once	.
CASSEQTTGEKLFF	TGTGCCAGCAGTGAACAGACAACGGGTGAAAAACTGTTTTTT	TRBV2	TRBJ1-4	many	.
CASSRTGAWPQHF	TGTGCCAGCAGTCGGACAGGAGCTTGGCCCCAGCATTTT	TRBV6-1	TRBJ1-5	many	TRBD1
CASSYSRAGVGEQYF	TGTGCCAGCAGTTACTCGAGGGCGGGAGTGGGGGAGCAGTACTTC	TRBV6-5	TRBJ2-7	many	TRBD2
CAWNGQSYNEQFF	TGTGCCTGGAATGGCCAAAGTTACAATGAGCAGTTCTTC	TRBV30	TRBJ2-1	.	.
CASSPVTQSPLHF	TGTGCCAGCTCACCAGTAACTCAATCACCCCTCCACTTT	TRBV18	TRBJ1-6	few	.
CASSRTSGRSSQETQYF	TGTGCCAGCAGCCGGACTAGCGGGCGATCCTCACAAGAGACCCAGTACTTC	TRBV9	TRBJ2-5	few	TRBD2
CSARDLITLMNTEAFF	TGCAGTGCTAGAGATCTCATAACACTAATGAACACTGAAGCTTTCTTT	TRBV20-1	TRBJ1-1	many	.
CASSLTGTGGWFGYGYTF	TGTGCCAGCAGTTTGACCGGGACAGGGGGCTGGTTCGGCTATGGCTACACCTTC	TRBV28	TRBJ1-2	many	TRBD1
CASSFNGIYTGELFF	TGTGCCAGCAGTTTCAACGGTATATACACCGGGGAGCTGTTTTTT	TRBV6-2/TRBV6-3	TRBJ2-2	many	.
CSVYNREGYTF	TGCAGCGTCTACAACAGGGAGGGCTACACCTTC	TRBV29-1	TRBJ1-2	few	.
CASRVLSNQPQHF	TGTGCCAGCAGGGTACTCTCGAATCAGCCCCAGCATTTT	TRBV28	TRBJ1-5	many	.